What follows is one TCR beta chain and its context. The source of the sample is a study of control samples from healthy donors and cancer patients. Germline V gives CDR1 SNHLY, CDR2 FYNNEI. Trimming cost V 6 bases and J 14 bases; bases outside gene matches: 11. The CDR3 extends over 15 amino acids. The assay was immunoSEQ multiplex PCR, and TCRdb's table has in-frame clones only and misses some. The sample consists of some 140,000 clones, more than 90% of them appearing once. Material for sequencing was blood. V gene TRBV2 combines with J gene TRBJ2-1; TRBD2 agrees at 15 bases. The TCR comes from a man aged 30 to 39 in good health. CDR3 sequence: CASSPNPGLAGGKFF. The DNA for the CDR3 is TGTGCCAGCAGCCCTAATCCGGGACTAGCGGGAGGAAAGTTCTTC.